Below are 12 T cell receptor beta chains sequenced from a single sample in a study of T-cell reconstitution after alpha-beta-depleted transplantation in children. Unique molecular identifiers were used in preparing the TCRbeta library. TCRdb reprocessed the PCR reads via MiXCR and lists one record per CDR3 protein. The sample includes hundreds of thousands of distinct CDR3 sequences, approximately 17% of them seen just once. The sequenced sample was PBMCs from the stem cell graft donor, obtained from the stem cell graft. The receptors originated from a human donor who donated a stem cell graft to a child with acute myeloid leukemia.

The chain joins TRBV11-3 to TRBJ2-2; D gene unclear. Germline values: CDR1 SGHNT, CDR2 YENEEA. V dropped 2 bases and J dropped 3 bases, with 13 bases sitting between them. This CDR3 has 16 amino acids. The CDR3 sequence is CASSLKAWLHTGELFF. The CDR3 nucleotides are TGTGCCAGCAGCTTAAAAGCCTGGCTTCACACCGGGGAGCTGTTTTTT.

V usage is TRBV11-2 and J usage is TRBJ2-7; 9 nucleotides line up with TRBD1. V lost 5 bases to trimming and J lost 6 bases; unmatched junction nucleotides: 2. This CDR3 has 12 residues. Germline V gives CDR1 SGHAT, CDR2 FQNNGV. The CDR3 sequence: CASSRDRVEQYV. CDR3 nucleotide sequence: TGTGCCAGCAGCCGGGACAGGGTCGAGCAGTACGTC.

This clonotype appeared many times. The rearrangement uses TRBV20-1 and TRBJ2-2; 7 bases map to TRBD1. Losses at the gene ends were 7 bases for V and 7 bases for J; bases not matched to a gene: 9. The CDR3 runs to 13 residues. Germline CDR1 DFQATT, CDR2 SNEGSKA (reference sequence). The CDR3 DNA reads TGCAGTGTCCCGACAGGGTACAGCGGGGAGCTGTTTTTT. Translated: CSVPTGYSGELFF.

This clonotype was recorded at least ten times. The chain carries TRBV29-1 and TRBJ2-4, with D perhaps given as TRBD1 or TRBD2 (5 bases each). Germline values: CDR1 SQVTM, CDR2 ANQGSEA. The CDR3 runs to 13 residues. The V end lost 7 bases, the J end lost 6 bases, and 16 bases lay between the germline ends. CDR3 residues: CSALFRGGNIQYF. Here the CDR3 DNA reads TGCAGCGCCCTGTTCCGGGGCGGAAACATTCAGTACTTC.

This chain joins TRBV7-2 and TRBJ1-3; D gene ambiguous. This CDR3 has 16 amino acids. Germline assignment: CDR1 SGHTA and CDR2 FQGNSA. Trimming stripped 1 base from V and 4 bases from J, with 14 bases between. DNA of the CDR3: TGTGCCAGCAGCTTAGTGTCAAGGGCAGGCGGAAACACCATATATTTT. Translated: CASSLVSRAGGNTIYF.

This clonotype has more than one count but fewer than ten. The CDR3 sequence: CASSSGQGISV. The CDR3 nucleotides read TGTGCCAGCAGCTCCGGACAGGGGATTTCCGTC. V usage is TRBV7-2 and J usage is TRBJ2-7, with TRBD1 identical over 9 bases. Germline assignment: CDR1 SGHTA and CDR2 FQGNSA. This CDR3 comprises 11 residues.

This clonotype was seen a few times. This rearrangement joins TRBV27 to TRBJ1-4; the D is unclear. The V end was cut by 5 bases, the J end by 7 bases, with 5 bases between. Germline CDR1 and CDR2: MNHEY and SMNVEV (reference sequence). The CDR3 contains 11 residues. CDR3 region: CASSIGEKLFF. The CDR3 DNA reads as TGTGCCAGCAGTATCGGTGAAAAACTGTTTTTT.

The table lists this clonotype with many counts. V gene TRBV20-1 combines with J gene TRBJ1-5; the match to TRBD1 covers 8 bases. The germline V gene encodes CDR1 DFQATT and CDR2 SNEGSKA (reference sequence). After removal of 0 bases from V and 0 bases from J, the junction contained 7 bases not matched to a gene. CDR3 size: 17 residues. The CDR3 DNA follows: TGCAGTGCTAGAGATCTAAGGACAGGGCATAGCAATCAGCCCCAGCATTTT. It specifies CSARDLRTGHSNQPQHF.

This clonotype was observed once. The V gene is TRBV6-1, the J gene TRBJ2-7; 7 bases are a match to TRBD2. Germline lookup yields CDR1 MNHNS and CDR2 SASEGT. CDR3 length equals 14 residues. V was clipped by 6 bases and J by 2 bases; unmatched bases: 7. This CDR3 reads CASSPRGRPYEQYF. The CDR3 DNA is TGTGCCAGCAGCCCCCGCGGGAGACCCTACGAGCAGTACTTC.

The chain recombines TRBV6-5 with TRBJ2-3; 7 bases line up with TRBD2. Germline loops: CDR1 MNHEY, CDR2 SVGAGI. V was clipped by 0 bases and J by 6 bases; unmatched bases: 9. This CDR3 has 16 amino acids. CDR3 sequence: CASSYSMAGVDDTQYF. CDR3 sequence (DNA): TGTGCCAGCAGTTACTCGATGGCGGGGGTGGATGATACGCAGTATTTT.

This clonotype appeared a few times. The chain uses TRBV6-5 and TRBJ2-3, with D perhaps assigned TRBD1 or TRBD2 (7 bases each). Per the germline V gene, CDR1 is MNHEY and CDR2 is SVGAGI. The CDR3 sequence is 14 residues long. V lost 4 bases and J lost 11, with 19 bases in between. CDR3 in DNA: TGTGCCAGCAGTTCCCAGGGGGGGGGTCTCGGGCAGTATTTT. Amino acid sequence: CASSSQGGGLGQYF.

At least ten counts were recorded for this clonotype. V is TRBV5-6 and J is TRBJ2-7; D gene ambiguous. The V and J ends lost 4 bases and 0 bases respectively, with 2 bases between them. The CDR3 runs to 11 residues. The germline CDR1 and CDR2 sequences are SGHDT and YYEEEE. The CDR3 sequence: CASSNSYEQYV. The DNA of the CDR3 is TGTGCCAGCAGCAACTCCTACGAGCAGTACGTC.